This T cell receptor beta chain derives from a study of vaccination effects on CD4 cells after COVID-19. Background on the study: The median interval between the second dose and post-vaccine sampling was 72 days. PBMC were cultured at approximately 2 million per well with 10 IU/ml IL-2 and approximately 10 ug/ml peptides. Study-wide points: Marked clonal contraction of infection- and vaccine-induced clones was seen late after vaccination.

Regarding this clone: What it binds is not known.

TCRdb's table, derived via immunoSEQ multiplex PCR, lists solely in-frame clones and lacks some. This table holds about 45,000 clones, around 70% found once. The ends were cut back, 4 bases at V and 0 bases at J, with 13 bases in the middle. The CDR3 is 17 residues long. The V gene's germline CDR1 is SGHNT and CDR2 YENEEA. With roughly 9 days of culture completed, CD4+ T cells were isolated. The cohort was immunized with two doses of either the BNT162b2 or mRNA-1273 vaccine. Half-medium exchanges with IL-2 medium took place on days 3 and 7. The V and J genes are TRBV11-3 and TRBJ2-6; tentative D call: TRBD2 (5 bases). The material was CD4+ T cells from PBMCs cultured without peptide, obtained after COVID-19 vaccination. The clonotype originates from a human donor who received a COVID-19 vaccine. This chain's CDR3 is CASSSDKGVSGANVLTF. DNA of the CDR3: TGTGCCAGCAGCTCCGACAAGGGAGTCTCTGGGGCCAACGTCCTGACTTTC.